This T cell receptor beta chain comes out of a study of beta chain features in type 1 diabetes. Study-level results: Moderately but significantly shorter TCRB CDR3s were found in Type 1 diabetes patients in all four CD4+ subsets. For TCRB rearrangement, an influence of HLA type remained unresolved here. In the patient group, naive, central memory and Treg TCRB repertoires seemed more alike than in the healthy donor group.

With respect to this clone: Its antigen is unidentified.

Sequencing targeted expressed TCRB transcripts, as all isolated RNA had been reverse transcribed. Assay used: immunoSEQ multiplex PCR; TCRdb lists only in-frame clones, some missing. The data hold hundreds of thousands of clones, with roughly an eighth observed a single time. This TCR was sampled from a man younger than 30 with type 1 diabetes. Sequenced: naive CD4+ T cells from blood.

This chain's CDR3 is CASSLTLRDLHF. CDR3 in DNA: TGTGCCAGCAGCTTAACTCTCCGGGACCTCCACTTT. The chain links TRBV7-9 to TRBJ1-6; D not certain. This CDR3 spans 12 amino acids. Germline V lookup: CDR1 SEHNR, CDR2 FQNEAQ (reference sequence). The V gene lost 2 bases and the J gene lost 15 bases, with 11 bases spanning the gap.